The rows below give T cell receptor beta chains drawn from one sample of a study of TIL therapy for anti-PD-1-resistant metastatic lung cancer. The method was immunoSEQ multiplex PCR; TCRdb's version includes in-frame clones alone and lacks a portion of them. This sample has some 16,000 clones, with 74% found just once. The source was blood, collected at baseline. These receptors originate from a person aged 25-85 years with non-small cell lung cancer. Each CDR3 is given with its conserved first and last residue.

TRBV28,16,CASSLPWGSMNTEAFF
TRBV7-2,13,CASSLVEFYGYTF
TRBV6-9,15,CASTDRPGAKNIQYF
TRBV9,15,CASSPTSGGAYEQYF
TRBV11-3,13,CASSPEYRGKQYF
TRBV20-1,11,CSATSRNEQFF
TRBV5-1,14,CASSRGPGDTEAFF
TRBV7-9,13,CASSTQPDQPQHF
TRBV11-3,14,CASSPGGPQETQYF
TRBV5-6,12,CASNQGNTEAFF
TRBV27,12,CASSSPGFEQFF
TRBV18,14,CASSTGGMNTEAFF
TRBV9,14,CASSVDSGSGPLHF
TRBV5-1,16,CASSQGTGFTNEKLFF
TRBV5-1,16,CASSPGVALYNSPLHF
TRBV7-9,19,CASSPVETGAILGGSPLHF
TRBV11-2,14,CASSLTQGVNEQFF
TRBV2,18,CASTPPDWESSYNSPLHF
TRBV5-4,17,CASSPRVSGGSYNEQFF
TRBV4-1,18,CASSQDRHRVVRRNTIYF
TRBV4-1,13,CASSHLDREGYTF
TRBV19,16,CASSIDQRPGLNEQFF
TRBV27,15,CASSFSTGNTGELFF
TRBV29-1,10,CSVDWDGQFF
TRBV10-1,13,CARGGGRTDTQYF
TRBV2,12,CASSVVQGGYTF
TRBV14,15,CASSHGSSLYNEQFF
TRBV6-4,17,CASSASSAGSSNEKLFF
TRBV28,16,CASTRGTSGRGYEQFF
TRBV7-2,15,CASSLAQTSGFEQFF
TRBV2,11,CASSAAYEQFF
TRBV5-1,16,CASSLVLAGGADTQYF
TRBV30,16,CAWGQRGSTSGNTIYF
TRBV29-1,15,CSVERGGVSYNEQFF
TRBV5-4,18,CASSLAGFTALRDYEQYF
TRBV4-2,19,CASSQVDGQPIRFNYGYTF
TRBV5-5,14,CASSLSSSTDTQYF
TRBV18,17,CASSPSEYRDRAYEQYF
TRBV7-9,15,CASSLKRNLGYGYTF
TRBV15,14,CATSRGGGYAEAFF
TRBV29-1,15,CSVPDRGASTGEPFF
TRBV7-5,15,CARSLNPGLDNEQFF